This T cell receptor beta chain was identified in a study of shared clonotypes between healthy human individuals. Study-wide background: Every donor yielded three CD4 naive, three CD4 memory, two CD8 naive and one CD8 memory plate.

Comments on this clone: Its antigen is undetermined.

Naive CD8 populations comprised CD45RO-negative cells positively selected for CCR7, excluding terminally differentiated effector memory CD45RA+ cells. Sequencing was performed with immunoSEQ multiplex PCR; in TCRdb, only in-frame clones are kept and a portion is missing. The sample has about 2.2 million clones; under 95% are singletons. Per germline, CDR1 MGHRA and CDR2 YSYEKL. The ends were cut back, 0 bases at V and 3 bases at J, with 6 bases in the middle. This CDR3 region has 15 residues. Broader study findings: All-four-donor shared clonotypes had higher generation probabilities than non-shared clonotypes did. Donors were few, which limited the genetic and exposure-history diversity represented.

The clonotype comes from a man aged 18-30 years in good health. Some clones in this sample may be carry-over from other donors' samples. The chain has TRBV4-1 and TRBJ2-6; D is ambiguous. Input material: naive CD8+ T cells from PBMCs. The CDR3 spells CASSQEGNGANVLTF. CDR3 nucleotide sequence: TGCGCCAGCAGCCAAGAGGGTAATGGGGCCAACGTCCTGACTTTC.